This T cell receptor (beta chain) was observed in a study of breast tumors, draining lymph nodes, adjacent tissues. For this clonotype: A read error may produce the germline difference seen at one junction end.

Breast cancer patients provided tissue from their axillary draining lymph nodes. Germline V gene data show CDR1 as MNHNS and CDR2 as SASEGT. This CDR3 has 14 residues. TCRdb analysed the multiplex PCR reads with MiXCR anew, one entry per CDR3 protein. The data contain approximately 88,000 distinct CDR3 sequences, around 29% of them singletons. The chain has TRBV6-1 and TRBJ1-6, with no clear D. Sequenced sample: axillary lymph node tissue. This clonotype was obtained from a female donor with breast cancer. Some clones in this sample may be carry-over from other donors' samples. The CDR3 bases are TGTGCCAGCAGTCAAGCGGGTGCGGATTCACCCCTCCACTTT. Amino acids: CASSQAGADSPLHF.